This T cell receptor beta chain was sequenced for a study of blood T cell repertoires in COVID-19. V dropped 0 bases and J dropped 10 bases, with 10 bases sitting between them. The CDR3 is 12 residues long. The germline CDR1 and CDR2 sequences are SGHNT and YYREEE (reference sequence). As handled by the study authors: Estimates of nucleated cell counts were drawn from the amplification of reference gene primers. This table comes from immunoSEQ multiplex PCR, and its TCRdb copy is limited to in-frame clones, with some not included. V, J and clone size derive from that table, while D and trimming were established from the DNA sequence. The data hold a few hundred thousand clones, with around 90% observed a single time.

This chain uses TRBV5-4 with TRBJ1-2, with D unclear. Source material: PBMCs or T cells enriched from blood (not recorded which). The TCR comes from a man aged 30-40 years who had recovered from COVID-19. The CDR3 protein is CASSLGSPNYTF. The CDR3 DNA reads as TGTGCCAGCAGCTTGGGGTCCCCTAACTACACCTTC.